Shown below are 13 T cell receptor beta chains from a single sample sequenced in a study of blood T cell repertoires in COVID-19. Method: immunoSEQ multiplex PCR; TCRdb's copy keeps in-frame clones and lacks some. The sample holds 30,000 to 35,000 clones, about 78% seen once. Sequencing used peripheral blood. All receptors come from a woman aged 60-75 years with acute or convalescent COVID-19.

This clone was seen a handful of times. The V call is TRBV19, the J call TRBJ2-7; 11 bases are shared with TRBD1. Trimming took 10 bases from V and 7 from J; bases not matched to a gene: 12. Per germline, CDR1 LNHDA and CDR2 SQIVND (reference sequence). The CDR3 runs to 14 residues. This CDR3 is CATQHPGQGGEQYF. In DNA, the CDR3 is TGTGCCACCCAACACCCGGGACAGGGGGGGGAGCAGTACTTC.

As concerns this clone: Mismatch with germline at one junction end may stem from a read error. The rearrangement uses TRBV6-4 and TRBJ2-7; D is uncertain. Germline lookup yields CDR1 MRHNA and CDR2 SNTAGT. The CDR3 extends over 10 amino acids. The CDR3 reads CASNKAQRNF. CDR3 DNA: TGTGCCAGCAACAAGGCCCAGAGGAACTTC.

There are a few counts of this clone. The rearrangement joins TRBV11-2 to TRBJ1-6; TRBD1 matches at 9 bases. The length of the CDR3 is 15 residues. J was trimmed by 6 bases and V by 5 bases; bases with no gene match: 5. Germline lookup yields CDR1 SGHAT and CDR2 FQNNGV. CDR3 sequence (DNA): TGTGCCAGCAGCCTTGGGACAGGGACTAATTCACCCCTCCACTTT. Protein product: CASSLGTGTNSPLHF.

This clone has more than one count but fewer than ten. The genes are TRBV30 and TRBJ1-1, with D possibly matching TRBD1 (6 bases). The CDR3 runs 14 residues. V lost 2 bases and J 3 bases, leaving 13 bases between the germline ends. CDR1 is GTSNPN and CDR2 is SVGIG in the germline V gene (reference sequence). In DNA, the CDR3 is TGTGCCTGGAGTTTACAGGGTCGGGACACTGAAGCTTTCTTT. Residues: CAWSLQGRDTEAFF.

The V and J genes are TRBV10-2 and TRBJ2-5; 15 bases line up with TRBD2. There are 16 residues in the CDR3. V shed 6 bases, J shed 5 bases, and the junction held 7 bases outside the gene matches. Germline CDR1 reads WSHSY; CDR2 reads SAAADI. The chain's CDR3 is CASRGLAGGGGETQYF. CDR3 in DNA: TGCGCCAGCAGGGGACTAGCGGGGGGTGGTGGCGAGACCCAGTACTTC.

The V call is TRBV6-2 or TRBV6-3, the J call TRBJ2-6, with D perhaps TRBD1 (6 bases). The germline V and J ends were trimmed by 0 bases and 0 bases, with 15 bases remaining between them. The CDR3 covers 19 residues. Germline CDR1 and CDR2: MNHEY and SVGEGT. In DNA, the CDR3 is TGTGCCAGCAGTTACTCAATACAGGGTGGCCTCTCTGGGGCCAACGTCCTGACTTTC. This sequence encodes CASSYSIQGGLSGANVLTF.

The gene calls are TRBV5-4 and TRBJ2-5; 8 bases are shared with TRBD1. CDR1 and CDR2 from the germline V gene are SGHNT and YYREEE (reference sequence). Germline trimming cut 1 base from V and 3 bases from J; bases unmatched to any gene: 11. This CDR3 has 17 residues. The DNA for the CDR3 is TGTGCCAGCAGCTTGTCCCGCAGGGGGCTTTTAGAAGAGACCCAGTACTTC. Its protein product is CASSLSRRGLLEETQYF.

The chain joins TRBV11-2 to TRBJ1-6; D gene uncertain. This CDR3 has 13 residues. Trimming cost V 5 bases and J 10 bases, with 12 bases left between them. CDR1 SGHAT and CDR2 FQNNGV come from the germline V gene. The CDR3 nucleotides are TGTGCCAGCAGCAACGAGCTGTACTCACCCCTCCACTTT. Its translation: CASSNELYSPLHF.

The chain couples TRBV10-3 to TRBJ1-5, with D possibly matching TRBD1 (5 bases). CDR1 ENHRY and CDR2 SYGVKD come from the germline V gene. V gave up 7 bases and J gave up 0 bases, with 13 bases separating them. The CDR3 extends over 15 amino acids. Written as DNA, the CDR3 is TGTGCCATCAACCCCAAGGGGTATAGCAATCAGCCCCAGCATTTT. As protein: CAINPKGYSNQPQHF.

The CDR3 here is CALGQEDYGYTF. CDR3 in DNA: TGTGCCCTAGGACAGGAAGACTATGGCTACACCTTC. The chain links TRBV28 to TRBJ1-2; TRBD1 agrees at 7 bases. The trim removed 11 bases at V and 3 bases at J, leaving 6 bases unmatched. This CDR3 comprises 12 residues. Germline V gene sequence: CDR1 MDHEN, CDR2 SYDVKM.

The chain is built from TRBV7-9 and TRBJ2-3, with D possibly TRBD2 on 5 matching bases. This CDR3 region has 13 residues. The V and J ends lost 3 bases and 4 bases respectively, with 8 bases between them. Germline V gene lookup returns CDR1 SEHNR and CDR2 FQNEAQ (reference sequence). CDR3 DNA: TGTGCCAGCAGCTTTGCTAGCTCAGATACGCAGTATTTT. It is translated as CASSFASSDTQYF. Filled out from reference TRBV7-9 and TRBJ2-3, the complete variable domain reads DTGVSQNPRHKITKRGQNVTFRCDPISEHNRLYWYRQTLGQGPEFLTYFQNEAQLEKSRLLSDRFSAERPKGSFSTLEIQRTEQGDSAMYLCASSFASSDTQYFGPGTRLTVL.

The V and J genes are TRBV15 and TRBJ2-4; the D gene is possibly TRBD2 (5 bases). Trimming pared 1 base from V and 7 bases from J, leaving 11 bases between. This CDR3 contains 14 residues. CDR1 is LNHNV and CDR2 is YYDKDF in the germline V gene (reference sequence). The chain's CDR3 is CATSRAGNWNIQYF. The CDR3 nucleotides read TGTGCCACCAGCAGAGCCGGGAATTGGAACATTCAGTACTTC. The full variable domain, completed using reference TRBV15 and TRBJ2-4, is DAMVIQNPRYQVTQFGKPVTLSCSQTLNHNVMYWYQQKSSQAPKLLFHYYDKDFNNEADTPDNFQSRRPNTSFCFLDIRSPGLGDTAMYLCATSRAGNWNIQYFGAGTRLSVL.

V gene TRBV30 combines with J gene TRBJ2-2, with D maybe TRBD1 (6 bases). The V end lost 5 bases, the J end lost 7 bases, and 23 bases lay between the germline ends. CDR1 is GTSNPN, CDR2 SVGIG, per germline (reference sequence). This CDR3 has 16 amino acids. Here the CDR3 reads CAWHITPPPGHGELFF. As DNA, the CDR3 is TGTGCCTGGCATATCACTCCCCCCCCGGGACACGGGGAGCTGTTTTTT.